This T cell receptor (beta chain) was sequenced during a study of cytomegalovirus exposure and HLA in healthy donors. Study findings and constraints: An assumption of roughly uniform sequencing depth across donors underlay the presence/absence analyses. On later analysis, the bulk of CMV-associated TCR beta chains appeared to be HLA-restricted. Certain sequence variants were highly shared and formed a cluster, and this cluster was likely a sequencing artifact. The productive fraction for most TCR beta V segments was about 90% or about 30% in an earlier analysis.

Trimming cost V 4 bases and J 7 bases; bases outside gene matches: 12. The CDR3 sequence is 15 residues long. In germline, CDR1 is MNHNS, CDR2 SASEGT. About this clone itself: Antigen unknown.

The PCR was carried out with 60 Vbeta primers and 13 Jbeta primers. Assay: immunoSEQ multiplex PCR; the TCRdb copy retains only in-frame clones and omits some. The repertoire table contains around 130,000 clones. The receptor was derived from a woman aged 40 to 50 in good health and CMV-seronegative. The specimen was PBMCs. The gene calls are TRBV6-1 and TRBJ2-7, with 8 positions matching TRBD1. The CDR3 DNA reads TGTGCCAGCAGTGCCCGGACAGGGAATCCCCTTGAGCAGTACTTC. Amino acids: CASSARTGNPLEQYF.